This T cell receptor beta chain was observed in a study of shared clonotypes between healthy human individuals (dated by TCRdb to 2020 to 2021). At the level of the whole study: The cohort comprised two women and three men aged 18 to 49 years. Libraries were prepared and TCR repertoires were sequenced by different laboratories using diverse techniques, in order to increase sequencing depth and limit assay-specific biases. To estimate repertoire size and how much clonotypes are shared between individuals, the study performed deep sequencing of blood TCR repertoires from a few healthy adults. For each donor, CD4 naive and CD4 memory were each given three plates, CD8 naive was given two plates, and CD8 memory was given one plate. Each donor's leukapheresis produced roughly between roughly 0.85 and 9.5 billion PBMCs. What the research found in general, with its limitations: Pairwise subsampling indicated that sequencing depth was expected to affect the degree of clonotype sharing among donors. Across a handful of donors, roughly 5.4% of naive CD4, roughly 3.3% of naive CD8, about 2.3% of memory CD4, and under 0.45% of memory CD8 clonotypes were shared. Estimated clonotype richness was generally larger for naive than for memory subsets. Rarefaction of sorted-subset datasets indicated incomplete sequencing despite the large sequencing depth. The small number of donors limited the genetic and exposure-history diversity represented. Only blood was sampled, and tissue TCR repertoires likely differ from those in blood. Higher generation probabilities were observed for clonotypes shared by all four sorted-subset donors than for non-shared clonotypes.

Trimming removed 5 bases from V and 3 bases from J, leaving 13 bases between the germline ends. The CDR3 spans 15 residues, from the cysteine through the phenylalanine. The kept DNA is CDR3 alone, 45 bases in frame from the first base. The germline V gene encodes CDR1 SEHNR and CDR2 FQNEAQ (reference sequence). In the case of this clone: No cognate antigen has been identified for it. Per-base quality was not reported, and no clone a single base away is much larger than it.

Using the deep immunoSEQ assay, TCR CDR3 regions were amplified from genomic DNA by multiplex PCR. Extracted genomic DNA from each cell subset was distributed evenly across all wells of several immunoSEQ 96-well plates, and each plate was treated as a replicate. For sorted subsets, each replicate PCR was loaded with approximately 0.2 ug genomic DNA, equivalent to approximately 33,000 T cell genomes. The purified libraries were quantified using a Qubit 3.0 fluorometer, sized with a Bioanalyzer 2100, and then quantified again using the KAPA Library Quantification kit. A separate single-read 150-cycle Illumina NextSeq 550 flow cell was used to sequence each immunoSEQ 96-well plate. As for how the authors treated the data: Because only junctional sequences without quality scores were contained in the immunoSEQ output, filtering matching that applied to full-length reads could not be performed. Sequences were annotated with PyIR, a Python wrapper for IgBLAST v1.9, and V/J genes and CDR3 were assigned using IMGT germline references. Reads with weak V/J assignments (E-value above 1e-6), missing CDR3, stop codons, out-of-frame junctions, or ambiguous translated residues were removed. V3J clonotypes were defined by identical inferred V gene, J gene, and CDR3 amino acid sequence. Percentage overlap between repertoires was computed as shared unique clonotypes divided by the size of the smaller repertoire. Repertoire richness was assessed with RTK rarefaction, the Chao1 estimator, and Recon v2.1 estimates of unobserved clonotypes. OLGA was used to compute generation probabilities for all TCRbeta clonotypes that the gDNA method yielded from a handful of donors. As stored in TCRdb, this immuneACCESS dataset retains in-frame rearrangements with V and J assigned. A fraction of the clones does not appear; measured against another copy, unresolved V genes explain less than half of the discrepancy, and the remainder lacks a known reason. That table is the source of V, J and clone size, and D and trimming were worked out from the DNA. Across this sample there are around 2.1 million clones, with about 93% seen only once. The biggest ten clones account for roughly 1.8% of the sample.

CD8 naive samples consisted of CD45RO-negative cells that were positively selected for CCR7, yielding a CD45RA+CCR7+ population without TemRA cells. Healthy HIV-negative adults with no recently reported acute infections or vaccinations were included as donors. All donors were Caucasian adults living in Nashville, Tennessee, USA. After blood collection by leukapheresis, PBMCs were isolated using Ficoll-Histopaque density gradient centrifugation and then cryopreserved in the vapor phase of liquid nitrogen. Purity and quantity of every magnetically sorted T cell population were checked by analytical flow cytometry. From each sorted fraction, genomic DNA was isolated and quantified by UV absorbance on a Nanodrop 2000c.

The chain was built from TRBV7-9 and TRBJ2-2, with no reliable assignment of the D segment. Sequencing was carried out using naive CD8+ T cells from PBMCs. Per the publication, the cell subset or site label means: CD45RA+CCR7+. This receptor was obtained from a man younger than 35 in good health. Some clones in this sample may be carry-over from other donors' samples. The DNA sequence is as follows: TGTGCCAGCAGCCCCCAAGCGCCAGACACCGGGGAGCTGTTTTTT. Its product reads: CASSPQAPDTGELFF.